These T cell receptor beta chains were read from a single sample in a study of T cell changes during pregnancy in multiple sclerosis. Assay used: immunoSEQ multiplex PCR; TCRdb lists only in-frame clones, some missing. This sample carries fewer than 85,000 clones, around 93% of them seen once, and the ten largest clones take roughly 2.5%. Sequencing used peripheral blood, obtained in the second trimester of pregnancy. All receptors come from a female donor with multiple sclerosis, enrolled in a pregnancy study. CDR3s include the opening cysteine and the closing phenylalanine or tryptophan. D genes are given only for firm matches. Size tells how often a clone was seen (once, few, many) or the class of an expanded clone, and some rows leave it out.

size	V	J	length	D	CDR3	DNA
-	TRBV7-7	TRBJ2-1	14	TRBD2	CASSSGGLYNEQFF	TGTGCTAGCAGCTCGGGAGGACTCTACAATGAGCAGTTCTTC
-	TRBV6-5	TRBJ2-5	15	-	CASSPTGGPQETQYF	TGTGCCAGCAGCCCCACGGGGGGCCCTCAAGAGACCCAGTACTTC
-	TRBV23-1	TRBJ2-1	16	-	CASSHWGRKLYNEQFF	TGCGCCAGCAGTCATTGGGGGCGGAAGCTTTACAATGAGCAGTTCTTC
-	TRBV13	TRBJ2-1	12	-	CASRESIGEQFF	TGTGCCAGCAGGGAATCAATCGGGGAGCAGTTCTTC
once	TRBV9	TRBJ1-4	16	-	CASSAEGEGLNEKLFF	TGTGCCAGCAGCGCCGAGGGGGAAGGACTCAATGAAAAACTGTTTTTT
once	TRBV30	TRBJ2-1	13	-	CAWSGSSYNEQFF	TGTGCCTGGTCTGGGAGCTCCTACAATGAGCAGTTCTTC
-	TRBV5-1	TRBJ2-7	13	TRBD1	CASSPGGAREQYF	TGCGCCAGCAGCCCAGGGGGCGCAAGGGAGCAGTACTTC
-	TRBV6-5	TRBJ1-2	13	-	CASSYSGTYGYTF	TGTGCCAGCAGTTACTCGGGCACCTATGGCTACACCTTC
once	TRBV7-9	TRBJ2-7	12	TRBD1	CATRQGSNEQYF	TGTGCCACCCGACAGGGGAGCAACGAGCAGTACTTC
once	TRBV5-4	TRBJ1-1	13	-	CASSFFGGTEAFF	TGTGCCAGCAGCTTCTTCGGGGGCACTGAAGCTTTCTTT
-	TRBV18	TRBJ2-3	13	-	CASSPLLTDTQYF	TGTGCCAGCTCACCACTACTCACAGATACGCAGTATTTT
-	TRBV29-1	TRBJ1-6	12	TRBD1	CSAGQANSPLHF	TGCAGCGCCGGACAGGCCAATTCACCCCTCCACTTT
-	TRBV29-1	TRBJ2-1	18	-	CSVENPRGDKSSYNEQFF	TGCAGCGTTGAAAATCCCAGGGGCGATAAGAGCTCCTACAATGAGCAGTTCTTC
-	TRBV19	TRBJ2-2	14	TRBD1	CASKGQGLTGELFF	TGTGCCAGTAAAGGACAGGGTCTAACCGGGGAGCTGTTTTTT
-	TRBV5-1	TRBJ1-5	13	TRBD1	CASSTGQGQPQHF	TGCGCCAGCAGCACAGGACAGGGGCAGCCCCAGCATTTT
-	TRBV15	TRBJ2-5	15	TRBD1	CATSKLDRDQETQYF	TGTGCCACCAGCAAGCTTGACAGGGACCAAGAGACCCAGTACTTC
-	TRBV7-2	TRBJ1-2	13	-	CASSQRDFPGYTF	TGTGCCAGCAGTCAGAGGGATTTTCCCGGCTACACCTTC
-	TRBV13	TRBJ1-1	15	-	CASSLGGGSGTEAFF	TGTGCCAGCAGCTTAGGGGGAGGGAGTGGCACTGAAGCTTTCTTT
-	TRBV29-1	TRBJ2-5	13	TRBD1	CSVVAGGERPQYF	TGCAGCGTTGTCGCAGGGGGTGAAAGGCCCCAGTACTTC
-	TRBV5-1	TRBJ2-2	15	-	CASSLEDFNTGELFF	TGCGCCAGCAGCTTGGAAGACTTCAACACCGGGGAGCTGTTTTTT
-	TRBV10-2	TRBJ1-1	12	-	CASRDSSTEAFF	TGCGCCAGCAGGGACAGCTCTACTGAAGCTTTCTTT
once	TRBV7-2	TRBJ1-1	18	-	CASSLVIMAGIVNTEAFF	TGTGCCAGCAGCTTAGTAATCATGGCAGGGATAGTAAACACTGAAGCTTTCTTT
once	TRBV14	TRBJ1-2	14	-	CASSQGVTNYGYTF	TGTGCCAGCAGCCAAGGAGTGACAAACTATGGCTACACCTTC
-	TRBV5-1	TRBJ2-7	17	TRBD1	CASSPSVLQQGIYEQYF	TGCGCCAGCAGCCCTTCGGTACTTCAACAGGGGATCTACGAGCAGTACTTC
-	TRBV5-6	TRBJ2-1	16	TRBD2	CASSWPSGGLYNEQFF	TGTGCCAGCAGCTGGCCTAGCGGGGGCCTTTACAATGAGCAGTTCTTC
-	TRBV21-1	TRBJ1-5	17	-	CASSNPQGAGGNQPQHF	TGTGCCAGCAGCAATCCGCAGGGGGCGGGGGGCAATCAGCCCCAGCATTTT
-	TRBV15	TRBJ2-2	16	TRBD1	CATSRGGQGAAGELFF	TGTGCCACCAGCAGAGGTGGACAGGGGGCAGCCGGGGAGCTGTTTTTT
once	TRBV4-1	TRBJ2-3	17	TRBD2	CASSPRDFLAVTDTQYF	TGCGCCAGCAGCCCACGAGATTTTCTAGCGGTGACAGATACGCAGTATTTT
-	TRBV7-6	TRBJ2-1	18	TRBD2	CASSAGGGRYPPSGEQFF	TGTGCCAGCAGCGCGGGGGGGGGACGATACCCTCCTAGCGGTGAGCAGTTCTTC
few	TRBV5-1	TRBJ1-5	15	-	CASSLDRGSNQPQHF	TGCGCCAGCAGCTTGGATAGGGGAAGCAATCAGCCCCAGCATTTT
-	TRBV7-8	TRBJ1-2	15	TRBD1	CASSAPGTGGRGYTF	TGTGCCAGCAGCGCCCCCGGGACAGGGGGCCGAGGCTACACCTTC
-	TRBV10-2	TRBJ2-5	11	-	CASEYQETQYF	TGCGCCAGCGAGTACCAAGAGACCCAGTACTTC
-	TRBV4-2	TRBJ2-1	14	-	CASSQVGSYNEQFF	TGTGCCAGCAGCCAGGTGGGCAGTTACAATGAGCAGTTCTTC
-	TRBV30	TRBJ1-5	13	TRBD1	CAWSRGHVQPQHF	TGTGCCTGGAGTAGGGGGCACGTTCAGCCCCAGCATTTT
-	TRBV9	TRBJ1-2	13	TRBD1	CASSAGGGNGYTF	TGTGCCAGCAGCGCAGGGGGCGGCAATGGCTACACCTTC
-	TRBV29-1	TRBJ2-6	14	TRBD2	CSVQGLAGANVLTF	TGCAGCGTACAGGGACTAGCTGGGGCCAACGTCCTGACTTTC
-	TRBV5-6	TRBJ2-7	15	TRBD1	CASSFGQGPSYEQYF	TGTGCCAGCAGTTTCGGACAGGGCCCTTCCTACGAGCAGTACTTC
-	TRBV6-5	TRBJ1-5	14	TRBD1	CASTADRDNQPQHF	TGTGCCAGCACCGCAGACAGGGACAATCAGCCCCAGCATTTT
-	TRBV11-3	TRBJ2-2	15	-	CASSLRRDGTGELFF	TGTGCCAGCAGCTTACGACGCGACGGGACCGGGGAGCTGTTTTTT
once	TRBV19	TRBJ2-6	14	-	CASSTGSGANVLTF	TGTGCCAGTAGTACGGGCTCTGGGGCCAACGTCCTGACTTTC
once	TRBV9	TRBJ1-4	13	-	CASSVSGVEKLFF	TGTGCCAGCAGCGTATCAGGGGTGGAAAAACTGTTTTTT
-	TRBV10-3	TRBJ1-1	12	TRBD1	CATSQGDTEAFF	TGTGCCACCAGTCAGGGGGACACTGAAGCTTTCTTT
few	TRBV5-1	TRBJ1-2	14	-	CASSLERGGDGYTF	TGCGCCAGCAGCTTGGAGAGGGGAGGAGATGGCTACACCTTC
once	TRBV7-7	TRBJ2-7	15	TRBD1	CASSLGTGGAYEQYF	TGTGCTAGCAGCTTAGGGACAGGGGGCGCGTACGAGCAGTACTTC
-	TRBV11-1	TRBJ2-1	18	TRBD2	CASSSGLAGAGGYNEQFF	TGTGCCAGCAGCTCGGGACTAGCGGGCGCGGGGGGCTACAATGAGCAGTTCTTC